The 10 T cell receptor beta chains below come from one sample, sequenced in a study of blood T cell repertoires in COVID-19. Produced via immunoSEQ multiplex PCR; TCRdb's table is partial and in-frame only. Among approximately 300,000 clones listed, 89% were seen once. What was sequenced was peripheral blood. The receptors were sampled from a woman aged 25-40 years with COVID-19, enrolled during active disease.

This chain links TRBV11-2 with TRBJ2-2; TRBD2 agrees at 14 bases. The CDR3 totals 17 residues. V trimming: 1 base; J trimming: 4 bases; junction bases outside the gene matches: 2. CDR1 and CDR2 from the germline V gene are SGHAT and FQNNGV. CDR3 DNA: TGTGCCAGCAGCTTAGGACTAGCGGGGGGGCGCACCGGGGAGCTGTTTTTT. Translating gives CASSLGLAGGRTGELFF.

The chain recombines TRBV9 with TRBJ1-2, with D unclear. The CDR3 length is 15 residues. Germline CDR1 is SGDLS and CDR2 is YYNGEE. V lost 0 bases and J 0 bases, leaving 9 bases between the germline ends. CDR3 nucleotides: TGTGCCAGCAGCGTAGGGGCAGAGACTAACTATGGCTACACCTTC. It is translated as CASSVGAETNYGYTF.

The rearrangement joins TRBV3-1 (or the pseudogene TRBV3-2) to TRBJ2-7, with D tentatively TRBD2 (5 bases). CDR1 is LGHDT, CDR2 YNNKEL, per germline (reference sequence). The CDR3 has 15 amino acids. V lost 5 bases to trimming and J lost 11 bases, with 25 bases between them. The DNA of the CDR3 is TGTGCCAGCAGCTCAAACGACCTTATTGTGGGTAGCGAGTACTTC. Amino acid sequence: CASSSNDLIVGSEYF.

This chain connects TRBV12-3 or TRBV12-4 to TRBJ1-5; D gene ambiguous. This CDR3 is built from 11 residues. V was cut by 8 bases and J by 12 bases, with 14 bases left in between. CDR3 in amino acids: CASRLGGYQHF. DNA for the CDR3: TGTGCCAGCCGATTAGGCGGTTACCAGCATTTT.

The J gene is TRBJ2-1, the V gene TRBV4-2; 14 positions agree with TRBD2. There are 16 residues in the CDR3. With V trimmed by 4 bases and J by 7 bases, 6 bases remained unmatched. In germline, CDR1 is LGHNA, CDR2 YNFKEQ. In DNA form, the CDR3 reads TGTGCCAGCAGCCTTGCTGGGACTAGCGGGGGTAATGAGCAGTTCTTC. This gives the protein CASSLAGTSGGNEQFF.

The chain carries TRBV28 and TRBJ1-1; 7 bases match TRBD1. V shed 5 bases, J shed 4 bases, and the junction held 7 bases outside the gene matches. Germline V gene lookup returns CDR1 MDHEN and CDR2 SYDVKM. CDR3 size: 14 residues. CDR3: CASSPVTGFTEAFF. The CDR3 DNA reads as TGTGCCAGCAGTCCCGTGACAGGGTTCACTGAAGCTTTCTTT. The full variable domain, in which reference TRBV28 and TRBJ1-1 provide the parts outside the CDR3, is DVKVTQSSRYLVKRTGEKVFLECVQDMDHENMFWYRQDPGLGLRLIYFSYDVKMKEKGDIPEGYSVSREKKERFSLILESASTNQTSMYLCASSPVTGFTEAFFGQGTRLTVV.

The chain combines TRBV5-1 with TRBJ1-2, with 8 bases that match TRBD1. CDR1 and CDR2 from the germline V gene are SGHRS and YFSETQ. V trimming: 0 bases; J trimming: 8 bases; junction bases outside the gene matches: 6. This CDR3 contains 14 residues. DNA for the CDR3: TGCGCCAGCAGCTTGGTATCAGGGGGCAGCGGCTACACCTTC. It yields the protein CASSLVSGGSGYTF.

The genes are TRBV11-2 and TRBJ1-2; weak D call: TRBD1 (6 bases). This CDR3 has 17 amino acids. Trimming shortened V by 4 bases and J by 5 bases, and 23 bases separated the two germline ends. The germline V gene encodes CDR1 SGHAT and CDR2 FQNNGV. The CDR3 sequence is CASSSLARGRGWYGYTF. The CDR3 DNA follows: TGTGCCAGCAGCTCCCTCGCTCGGGGAAGGGGGTGGTATGGCTACACCTTC.

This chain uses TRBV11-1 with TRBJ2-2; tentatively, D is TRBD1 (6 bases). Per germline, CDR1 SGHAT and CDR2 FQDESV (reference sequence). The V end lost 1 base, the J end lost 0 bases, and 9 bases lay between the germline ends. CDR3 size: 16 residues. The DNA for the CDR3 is TGTGCCAGCAGCTTAGAAACAGGGACGAACACCGGGGAGCTGTTTTTT. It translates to CASSLETGTNTGELFF.

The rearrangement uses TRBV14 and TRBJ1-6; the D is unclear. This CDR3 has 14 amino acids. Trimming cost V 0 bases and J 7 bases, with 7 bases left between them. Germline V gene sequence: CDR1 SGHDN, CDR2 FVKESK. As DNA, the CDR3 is TGTGCCAGCAGCCAAGAATTCAGAAATTCACCCCTCCACTTT. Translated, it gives CASSQEFRNSPLHF.